A single sample gave rise to the 8 T cell receptor beta chains below, sequenced in a study of shared clonotypes between healthy human individuals. Naive CD8 populations comprised CD45RO-negative cells positively selected for CCR7, excluding terminally differentiated effector memory CD45RA+ cells. Some clones are missing from TCRdb's copy, which holds only in-frame ones; the method was immunoSEQ multiplex PCR. The sample holds about 610,000 clones, approximately 96% seen once. The sample consisted of naive CD8+ T cells sorted from blood. The receptor source for this set is a woman in her twenties or thirties in good health.

In this sample, this clone turned up once. Additional DNA sequences in this sample encode the identical CDR3. The gene calls are TRBV7-9 and TRBJ1-5; D not certain. Trimming took 5 bases from V and 4 from J, leaving 12 bases between them. Per germline, CDR1 SEHNR and CDR2 FQNEAQ (reference sequence). The CDR3 length is 14 residues. The DNA of the CDR3 is TGTGCCAGCAGCCCAGACGGCGGGAATCAGCCCCAGCATTTT. Its protein is CASSPDGGNQPQHF.

V and J are TRBV21-1 and TRBJ2-3; TRBD2 was called by the table and not checked on the DNA. TRBV21-1 is deemed a pseudogene. This CDR3 is built from 13 residues. The DNA for the CDR3 is TGTGCCATCCTAGAGAACAACTCAGATACGCAGTATTTT. It yields the protein CAILENNSDTQYF.

The gene calls are TRBV7-6 and TRBJ2-7, with D perhaps TRBD2 (7 bases). The CDR3 covers 15 residues. With 1 base removed from V and 7 bases from J, the gap between germline ends came to 17 bases. Germline loops: CDR1 SGHVS, CDR2 FNYEAQ. In nucleotides, the CDR3 is TGTGCCAGCAGCTTAGAGGGGGGGTCCGCGGGAGAGCAGTACTTC. It translates to CASSLEGGSAGEQYF.

The rearrangement uses TRBV27 and TRBJ1-1; D perhaps matches TRBD1 (6 bases). CDR3 length: 14 residues. With 3 bases removed from V and 1 base from J, the gap between germline ends came to 9 bases. Germline V gene data show CDR1 as MNHEY and CDR2 as SMNVEV (reference sequence). The CDR3: CASSLGAGNTEAFF. The CDR3 coding sequence is TGTGCCAGCAGTTTGGGGGCGGGGAACACTGAAGCTTTCTTT.

The chain recombines TRBV7-9 with TRBJ2-1, with D possibly called TRBD1 or TRBD2 (5 bases each). V was cut by 6 bases and J by 9 bases, with 21 bases left in between. CDR3 size: 15 residues. Germline assignment: CDR1 SEHNR and CDR2 FQNEAQ (reference sequence). Here the CDR3 reads CASSTGRAGVGEQFF. As DNA, the CDR3 is TGTGCCAGCAGTACGGGCAGGGCCGGGGTAGGTGAGCAGTTCTTC.

With respect to this clone: Other DNA sequences within the sample encode an identical CDR3. The chain recombines TRBV4-1 with TRBJ2-5; D call uncertain. Germline V gene lookup returns CDR1 MGHRA and CDR2 YSYEKL. Trimming pared 0 bases from V and 3 bases from J, leaving 5 bases between. CDR3 length equals 13 residues. CDR3 nucleotides: TGCGCCAGCAGCCAAGACCTGGAAGAGACCCAGTACTTC. Protein sequence: CASSQDLEETQYF.

J is TRBJ1-1 and V is TRBV19, with a tentative D call TRBD1 (6 bases). CDR3 size: 14 residues. Germline CDR1 is LNHDA and CDR2 is SQIVND (reference sequence). Trimming cost V 3 bases and J 5 bases, with 13 bases left between them. In DNA, the CDR3 is TGTGCCAGTAGTATCCCAGGGGCAGGGACTGAAGCTTTCTTT. It specifies CASSIPGAGTEAFF.

The genes are TRBV4-2 and TRBJ2-2, with 10 bases aligning to TRBD2. This CDR3 spans 17 amino acids. The germline V gene encodes CDR1 LGHNA and CDR2 YNFKEQ. V lost 3 bases, J lost 4 bases, and 8 bases stayed unmatched. CDR3 coding DNA: TGTGCCAGCAGCCAGGGTAGTAGCGGGAGGCCCACCGGGGAGCTGTTTTTT. Encoded protein: CASSQGSSGRPTGELFF.